Presented here are 21 T cell receptor beta chains from one specimen sequenced in a study of control samples from healthy donors and cancer patients. Sequencing used immunoSEQ multiplex PCR; TCRdb keeps in-frame clones, though not all of them. This table has about 170,000 clones, 80% to 95% appearing once. Sequencing was carried out using blood. Receptors originate from a woman aged 60-75 years in good health.

The chain combines TRBV2 with TRBJ2-7; TRBD1 aligns across 8 bases. The CDR3 contains 14 residues. Trimming cost V 3 bases and J 2 bases; bases outside gene matches: 3. The germline CDR1 and CDR2 sequences are SNHLY and FYNNEI. CDR3 DNA: TGTGCCAGCAGTGACTTACAGGGGGCCTACGAGCAGTACTTC. This translates into CASSDLQGAYEQYF.

The chain couples TRBV5-5 to TRBJ2-1; perhaps TRBD1 as D (7 bases). The ends were cut back, 4 bases at V and 0 bases at J, with 11 bases in the middle. CDR3 length equals 15 residues. Germline lookup yields CDR1 SGHKS and CDR2 YYEKEE (reference sequence). The chain's CDR3 is CASSGTAGSYNEQFF. In DNA form, the CDR3 reads TGTGCCAGCAGCGGGACAGCGGGCTCCTACAATGAGCAGTTCTTC. The full variable domain, completed using reference TRBV5-5 and TRBJ2-1, is DAGVTQSPTHLIKTRGQQVTLRCSPISGHKSVSWYQQVLGQGPQFIFQYYEKEERGRGNFPDRFSARQFPNYSSELNVNALLLGDSALYLCASSGTAGSYNEQFFGPGTRLTVL.

The J gene is TRBJ2-3, the V gene TRBV10-3, with a possible D match to TRBD2 (5 bases). Per germline, CDR1 ENHRY and CDR2 SYGVKD. Trimming pared 3 bases from V and 4 bases from J, leaving 14 bases between. CDR3 size: 15 residues. CDR3 coding DNA: TGTGCCATCAGTGACAAGAGGGCCCCCGCAGATACGCAGTATTTT. Translation: CAISDKRAPADTQYF.

The chain recombines TRBV10-3 with TRBJ1-2; possibly TRBD1 for D (5 bases). Trimming left V 3 bases short and J 3 bases short, with 8 bases between. CDR1 and CDR2 from the germline V gene are ENHRY and SYGVKD. CDR3 length equals 13 residues. Written as DNA, the CDR3 is TGTGCCATCAGTGACAGGGCGGACTATGGCTACACCTTC. This gives the protein CAISDRADYGYTF.

The V gene is TRBV5-4, the J gene TRBJ2-7; maybe TRBD1 (5 bases). Germline V gene lookup returns CDR1 SGHNT and CDR2 YYREEE (reference sequence). This CDR3 contains 13 residues. Trimming shortened V by 4 bases and J by 0 bases, and 8 bases separated the two germline ends. CDR3 loop: CASSPTDSYEQYF. The CDR3 DNA is TGTGCCAGCAGCCCGACAGACTCCTACGAGCAGTACTTC.

Written as DNA, the CDR3 is TGTGCCATCAGTGGGACAACCACTGAAGCTTTCTTT. Encoded protein: CAISGTTTEAFF. This sequence joins TRBV10-3 and TRBJ1-1; D possibly corresponds to TRBD1 (5 bases). Germline CDR1 reads ENHRY; CDR2 reads SYGVKD. The V end was cut by 4 bases, the J end by 4 bases, with 7 bases between. This CDR3 spans 12 amino acids.

This chain links TRBV19 with TRBJ1-5; no clear D gene. The CDR3 consists of 14 residues. V was cut by 3 bases and J by 3 bases, with 9 bases left in between. CDR1 and CDR2 (germline): LNHDA, SQIVND (reference sequence). CDR3 coding DNA: TGTGCCAGTAGTATGGAGAGAACCAATCAGCCCCAGCATTTT. Translated, it gives CASSMERTNQPQHF.

The chain carries TRBV7-9 and TRBJ2-1; tentatively, D is TRBD1 or TRBD2 (6 bases each). Germline V gene sequence: CDR1 SEHNR, CDR2 FQNEAQ (reference sequence). The ends were cut back, 5 bases at V and 0 bases at J, with 23 bases in the middle. CDR3 length equals 19 residues. The DNA for the CDR3 is TGTGCCAGCAGCCACCATATCGGGGGCGGGGTGGGCTCCTACAATGAGCAGTTCTTC. Protein product: CASSHHIGGGVGSYNEQFF.

This chain joins TRBV6-5 and TRBJ1-2, with a tentative D call TRBD1 (5 bases). Germline V gene sequence: CDR1 MNHEY, CDR2 SVGAGI. The CDR3 totals 12 residues. Trimming stripped 10 bases from V and 1 base from J, with 10 bases between. CDR3 nucleotide sequence: TGTGCCATCCGGGGGGGTAACTATGGCTACACCTTC. It yields the protein CAIRGGNYGYTF.

This sequence joins TRBV14 and TRBJ1-3; D uncertain. V gave up 4 bases and J gave up 0 bases, with 7 bases separating them. Germline assignment: CDR1 SGHDN and CDR2 FVKESK. CDR3 length equals 14 residues. CDR3 residues: CASSPSYSGNTIYF. Here the CDR3 DNA reads TGTGCCAGCAGCCCGAGTTACTCTGGAAACACCATATATTTT.

The chain recombines TRBV30 with TRBJ1-1; 9 bases line up with TRBD1. The J segment lost 5 bases and the V segment lost 2 bases, leaving 3 bases of the junction unmatched. This CDR3 contains 13 residues. Germline V gene sequence: CDR1 GTSNPN, CDR2 SVGIG (reference sequence). In nucleotides, the CDR3 is TGTGCCTGGAGTCGGGACAGGGTTACTGAAGCTTTCTTT. This gives the protein CAWSRDRVTEAFF.

The chain employs TRBV7-2 and TRBJ1-2; D is perhaps TRBD1 (5 bases). CDR1 is SGHTA and CDR2 is FQGNSA in the germline V gene. This CDR3 contains 15 residues. The ends were cut back, 3 bases at V and 1 base at J, with 12 bases in the middle. The CDR3, as DNA: TGTGCCAGCAGCTTGAGCAGGGCGATTAACTATGGCTACACCTTC. This encodes CASSLSRAINYGYTF.

This clone appeared once. The chain combines TRBV4-1 with TRBJ1-3; 10 bases agree with TRBD1. This CDR3 has 16 residues. V dropped 4 bases and J dropped 4; count of bases not matched to a gene: 7. Germline values: CDR1 MGHRA, CDR2 YSYEKL. The CDR3 protein is CASSPLGTGDGNTIYF. The CDR3 bases are TGCGCCAGCAGCCCCCTGGGGACAGGGGACGGAAACACCATATATTTT.

This chain uses TRBV10-3 with TRBJ1-4, with D hard to call. The V gene's germline CDR1 is ENHRY and CDR2 SYGVKD. The CDR3 totals 13 residues. The V and J ends lost 5 bases and 3 bases respectively, with 7 bases between them. This CDR3 reads CAISRQANEKLFF. In DNA, the CDR3 is TGTGCCATCAGTCGGCAGGCTAATGAAAAACTGTTTTTT.

V is TRBV19 and J is TRBJ1-3, with 8 positions matching TRBD1. Germline CDR1 reads LNHDA; CDR2 reads SQIVND (reference sequence). The CDR3 extends over 17 amino acids. The V segment lost 6 bases and the J segment 0 bases; nucleotides outside the gene matches: 10. For the CDR3, the DNA is TGTGCCAGTAGCGGACAGGGTTCGACGTACTCTGGAAACACCATATATTTT. It encodes CASSGQGSTYSGNTIYF. The variable domain in full, completed from reference TRBV19 and TRBJ1-3, reads DGGITQSPKYLFRKEGQNVTLSCEQNLNHDAMYWYRQDPGQGLRLIYYSQIVNDFQKGDIAEGYSVSREKKESFPLTVTSAQKNPTAFYLCASSGQGSTYSGNTIYFGEGSWLTVV.

The rearrangement uses TRBV6-5 and TRBJ2-3; no clear D gene. Trimming removed 2 bases at V and 0 bases at J, with 12 bases between. The CDR3 extends over 16 amino acids. Germline lookup yields CDR1 MNHEY and CDR2 SVGAGI. Here the CDR3 reads CASSYLAGTSTDTQYF. The CDR3 nucleotides read TGTGCCAGCAGTTACCTGGCAGGTACTAGCACAGATACGCAGTATTTT.

This clone has a single count. The V call is TRBV7-9, the J call TRBJ1-1; 9 nucleotides agree with TRBD1. Germline assignment: CDR1 SEHNR and CDR2 FQNEAQ (reference sequence). This CDR3 spans 15 amino acids. Trimming removed 7 bases from V and 5 bases from J; junction bases left unmatched: 11. CDR3 nucleotide sequence: TGTGCCAGCAACCACAACCAACAGGGGGCTACTGAAGCTTTCTTT. Protein sequence: CASNHNQQGATEAFF.

This clone was counted once. The gene calls are TRBV18 and TRBJ2-5; unclear D gene. The CDR3 runs 16 residues. Germline V gene lookup returns CDR1 KGHSH and CDR2 LQKENI. Trimming stripped 2 bases from V and 1 base from J, with 14 bases between. The CDR3 here is CASSPSQVGFQETQYF. DNA of the CDR3: TGTGCCAGCTCACCAAGCCAAGTAGGCTTCCAAGAGACCCAGTACTTC.

The chain is built from TRBV4-3 and TRBJ2-7; 9 bases agree with TRBD1. Germline CDR1 is LGHNA and CDR2 is YSLEER. CDR3 length: 17 amino acids. The V segment lost 0 bases and the J segment 0 bases; nucleotides outside the gene matches: 6. CDR3 nucleotides: TGCGCCAGCAGCCAAGATCTGGGGACAGGGAGCTCCTACGAGCAGTACTTC. This encodes CASSQDLGTGSSYEQYF.

CDR3 DNA sequence: TGTGCCAGTAGCCGTAGGGTTGGGGAGGATGGCTACACCTTC. It yields the protein CASSRRVGEDGYTF. The V gene is TRBV19, the J gene TRBJ1-2; D is undetermined. Trimming took off 6 bases at V and 6 bases at J, with 17 bases between the two ends. This CDR3 is 14 amino acids long. Germline V CDR1 and CDR2: LNHDA, SQIVND (reference sequence).

J is TRBJ1-1 and V is TRBV19, with a possible D match to TRBD1 (5 bases). CDR1 is LNHDA, CDR2 SQIVND, per germline (reference sequence). The CDR3 has 14 amino acids. V shed 3 bases and J shed 4 bases, with 12 bases lying between them. The CDR3 sequence is CASSIPGSSTEAFF. CDR3 DNA sequence: TGTGCCAGTAGTATCCCAGGGAGCAGCACTGAAGCTTTCTTT.